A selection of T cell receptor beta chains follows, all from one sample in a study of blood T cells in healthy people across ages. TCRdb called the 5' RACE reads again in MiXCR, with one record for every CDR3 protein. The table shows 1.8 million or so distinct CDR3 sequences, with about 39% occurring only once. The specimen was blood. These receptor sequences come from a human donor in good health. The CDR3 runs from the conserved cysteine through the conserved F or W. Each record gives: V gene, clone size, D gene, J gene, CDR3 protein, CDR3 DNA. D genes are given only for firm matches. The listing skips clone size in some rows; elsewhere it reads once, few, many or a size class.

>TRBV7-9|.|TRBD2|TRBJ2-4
CASSFLGGGSENIQYF
TGTGCCAGCAGCTTTCTTGGCGGGGGGAGCGAAAACATTCAGTACTTC
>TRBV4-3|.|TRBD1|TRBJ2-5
CASSQDRSKGGAGETQYF
TGCGCCAGCAGCCAAGACCGCTCTAAAGGGGGCGCGGGAGAGACCCAGTACTTC
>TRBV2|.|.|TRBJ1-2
CASREDRQVYGYTF
TGTGCCAGCAGAGAAGATAGGCAGGTCTATGGCTACACCTTC
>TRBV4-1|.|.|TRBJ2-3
CASSQIQGPRVTQYF
TGCGCCAGCAGCCAGATCCAGGGGCCCCGGGTTACGCAGTATTTT
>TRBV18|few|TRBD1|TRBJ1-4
CASSPGQGIDEKLFF
TGTGCCAGCTCACCAGGACAGGGAATAGATGAAAAACTGTTTTTT
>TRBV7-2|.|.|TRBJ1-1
CASSLALPGRWVRNTEAFF
TGTGCCAGCAGCTTAGCGCTGCCAGGGCGGTGGGTGAGGAACACTGAAGCTTTCTTT
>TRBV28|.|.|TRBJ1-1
CASPPRRARGNTEAFF
TGTGCCAGCCCACCTCGGCGGGCTCGAGGGAACACTGAAGCTTTCTTT
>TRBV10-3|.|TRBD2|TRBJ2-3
CAISDGGVADTQYF
TGTGCCATCAGTGACGGGGGGGTCGCAGATACGCAGTATTTT
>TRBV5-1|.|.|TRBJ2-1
CASSLVLAEDEQFF
TGCGCCAGCAGCTTGGTCCTAGCCGAGGATGAGCAGTTCTTC
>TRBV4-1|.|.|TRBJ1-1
CASSQDLSEAFF
TGCGCCAGCAGCCAAGATCTCTCTGAAGCTTTCTTT
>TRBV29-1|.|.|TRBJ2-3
CSVDWVASTDTQYF
TGCAGCGTTGATTGGGTAGCCAGCACAGATACGCAGTATTTT
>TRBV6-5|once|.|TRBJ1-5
CASSYSASAGSSQPQHF
TGTGCCAGCAGTTACTCTGCCTCGGCAGGGTCGAGTCAGCCCCAGCATTTT
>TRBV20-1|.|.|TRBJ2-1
CSARDIQRPLTYEQFF
TGCAGTGCTAGAGATATTCAGCGACCGCTCACCTACGAGCAGTTCTTC
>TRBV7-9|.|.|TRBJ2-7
CASSLGPAAAQYF
TGTGCCAGCAGCTTAGGTCCGGCAGCGGCCCAGTACTTC
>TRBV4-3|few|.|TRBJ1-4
CASSQEGPPPGATNEKLFF
TGCGCCAGCAGCCAAGAGGGGCCACCCCCGGGAGCAACTAATGAAAAACTGTTTTTT
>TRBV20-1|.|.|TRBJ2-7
CSARMSNMDYEQYF
TGCAGTGCTAGAATGTCTAATATGGACTACGAGCAGTACTTC
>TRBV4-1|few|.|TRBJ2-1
CASSQVYTDEQFF
TGCGCCAGCAGCCAAGTTTATACGGATGAGCAGTTCTTC
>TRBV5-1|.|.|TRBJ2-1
CASSLASGTGAWVSSYNEQFF
TGCGCCAGCAGCTTGGCCTCCGGCACGGGCGCCTGGGTGAGCTCCTACAATGAGCAGTTCTTC
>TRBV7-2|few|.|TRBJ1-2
CASSFVDSGYTF
TGTGCCAGCAGCTTCGTAGACAGTGGCTACACCTTC
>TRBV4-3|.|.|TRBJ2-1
CASSQDGKSYNEQFF
TGCGCCAGCAGCCAAGATGGAAAGTCCTACAATGAGCAGTTCTTC
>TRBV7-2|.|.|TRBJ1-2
CASSLIAGQANYGYTF
TGTGCCAGCAGCTTAATTGCGGGGCAGGCTAACTATGGCTACACCTTC
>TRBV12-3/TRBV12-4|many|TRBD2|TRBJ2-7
CASRDGLAGVYEQYF
TGTGCCAGCAGAGACGGACTAGCGGGGGTCTACGAGCAGTACTTC
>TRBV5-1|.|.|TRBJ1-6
CASSLESAPLHF
TGCGCCAGCAGCTTGGAATCGGCCCCCCTCCACTTT
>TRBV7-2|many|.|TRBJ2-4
CASSFNAASLAKNIQYF
TGTGCCAGCAGCTTCAATGCGGCCTCTCTAGCCAAAAACATTCAGTACTTC
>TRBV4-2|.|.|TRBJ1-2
CASSQDAGGINYGYTF
TGTGCCAGCAGCCAAGATGCGGGGGGCATTAACTATGGCTACACCTTC
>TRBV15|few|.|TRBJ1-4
CATSREQSTYEKLFF
TGTGCCACCAGCAGAGAGCAGTCTACCTATGAAAAACTGTTTTTT
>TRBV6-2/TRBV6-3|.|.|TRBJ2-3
CASSGAMETQYF
TGTGCCAGCAGTGGGGCGATGGAGACGCAGTATTTT
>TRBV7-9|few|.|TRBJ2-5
CASSLDRPWETQYF
TGTGCCAGCAGCTTAGACAGGCCGTGGGAGACCCAGTACTTC
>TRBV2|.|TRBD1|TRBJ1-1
CASSTGGSTEAFF
TGTGCCAGCAGTACAGGGGGATCTACTGAAGCTTTCTTT
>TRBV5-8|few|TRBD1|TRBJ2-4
CASRQRTDRGEHIQYF
TGTGCCAGCAGGCAAAGGACGGACAGGGGAGAACACATTCAGTACTTC
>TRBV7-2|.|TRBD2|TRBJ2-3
CASSRGGMGTDTQYF
TGTGCCAGCAGCCGGGGGGGGATGGGCACAGATACGCAGTATTTT
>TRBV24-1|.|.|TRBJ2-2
CAIREGNTGELFF
TGTGCCATCAGAGAGGGAAACACCGGGGAGCTGTTTTTT
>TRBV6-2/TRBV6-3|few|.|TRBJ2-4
CASKEDWINIQYF
TGTGCCAGCAAAGAGGACTGGATAAACATTCAGTACTTC
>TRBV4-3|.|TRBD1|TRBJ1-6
CASSQLGTAGGSPLHF
TGCGCCAGCAGCCAGTTGGGGACAGCCGGCGGCTCACCCCTCCACTTT
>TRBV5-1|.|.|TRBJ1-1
CASSLGTTNTEAFF
TGTGCCAGCAGCTTGGGGACTACGAACACTGAAGCTTTCTTT
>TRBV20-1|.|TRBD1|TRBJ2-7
CSAPTGRPGDEQYF
TGCAGTGCCCCGACAGGGCGTCCCGGGGACGAGCAGTACTTC
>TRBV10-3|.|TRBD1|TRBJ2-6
CAISAGTGVFGANVRTF
TGTGCCATCAGTGCGGGAACAGGGGTGTTCGGGGCCAACGTCCGGACTTTC
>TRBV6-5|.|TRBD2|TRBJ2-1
CASRSLGGAFYNEQFF
TGTGCCAGCAGGTCCCTCGGGGGGGCCTTTTACAATGAGCAGTTCTTC
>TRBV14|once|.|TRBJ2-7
CASSQEPGINYEQYF
TGTGCCAGCAGCCAAGAACCCGGGATCAATTACGAGCAGTACTTC
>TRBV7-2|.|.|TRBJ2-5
CASSPARTVGATQYF
TGTGCCAGCAGCCCCGCCCGGACAGTGGGAGCGACCCAGTACTTC
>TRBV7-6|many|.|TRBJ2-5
CASSDQGQETQYF
TGTGCCAGCAGCGATCAGGGACAAGAGACCCAGTACTTC
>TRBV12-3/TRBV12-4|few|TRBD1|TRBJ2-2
CASSSPGQGALSGELFF
TGTGCCAGCAGTTCGCCCGGACAGGGGGCCTTATCCGGGGAGCTGTTTTTT
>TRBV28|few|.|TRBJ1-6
CASSYDSAPLHF
TGTGCCAGCAGTTACGATTCGGCACCCCTCCACTTT
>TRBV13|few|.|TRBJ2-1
CASSLGLGGQFF
TGTGCCAGCAGCTTAGGCCTGGGGGGGCAGTTCTTC
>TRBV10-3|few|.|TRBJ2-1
CAISPGTPNEQFF
TGTGCCATCAGCCCAGGGACACCCAATGAGCAGTTCTTC
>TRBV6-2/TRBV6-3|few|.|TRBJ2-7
CASRSSGIAYEQYF
TGTGCCAGCAGGTCTAGTGGCATCGCCTACGAGCAGTACTTC
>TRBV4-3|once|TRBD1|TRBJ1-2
CASSPLPDRVDGYTF
TGCGCCAGCAGCCCCCTCCCAGACAGGGTGGATGGCTACACCTTC
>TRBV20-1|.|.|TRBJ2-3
CSASGRGATDTPYF
TGCAGTGCCTCGGGCAGGGGGGCGACAGATACGCCGTATTTT